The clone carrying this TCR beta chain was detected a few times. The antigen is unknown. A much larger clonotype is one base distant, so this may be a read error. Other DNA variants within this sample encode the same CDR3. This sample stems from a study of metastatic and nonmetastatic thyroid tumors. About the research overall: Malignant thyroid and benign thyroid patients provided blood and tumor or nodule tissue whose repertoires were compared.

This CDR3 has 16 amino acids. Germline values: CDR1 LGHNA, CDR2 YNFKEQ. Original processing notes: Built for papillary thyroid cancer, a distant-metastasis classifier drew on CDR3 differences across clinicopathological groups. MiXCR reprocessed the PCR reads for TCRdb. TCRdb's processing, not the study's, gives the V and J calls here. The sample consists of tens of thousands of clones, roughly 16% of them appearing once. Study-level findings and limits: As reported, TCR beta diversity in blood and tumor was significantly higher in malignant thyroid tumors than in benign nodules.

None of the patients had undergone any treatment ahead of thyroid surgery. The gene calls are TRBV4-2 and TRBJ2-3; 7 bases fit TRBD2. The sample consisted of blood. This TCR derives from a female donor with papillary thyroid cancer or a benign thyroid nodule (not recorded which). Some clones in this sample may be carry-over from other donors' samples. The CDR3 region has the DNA TGTGCCAGTAGCCAAGATCGGCGGGGGAGCACAGATACGCAGTATTTT. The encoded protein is CASSQDRRGSTDTQYF.